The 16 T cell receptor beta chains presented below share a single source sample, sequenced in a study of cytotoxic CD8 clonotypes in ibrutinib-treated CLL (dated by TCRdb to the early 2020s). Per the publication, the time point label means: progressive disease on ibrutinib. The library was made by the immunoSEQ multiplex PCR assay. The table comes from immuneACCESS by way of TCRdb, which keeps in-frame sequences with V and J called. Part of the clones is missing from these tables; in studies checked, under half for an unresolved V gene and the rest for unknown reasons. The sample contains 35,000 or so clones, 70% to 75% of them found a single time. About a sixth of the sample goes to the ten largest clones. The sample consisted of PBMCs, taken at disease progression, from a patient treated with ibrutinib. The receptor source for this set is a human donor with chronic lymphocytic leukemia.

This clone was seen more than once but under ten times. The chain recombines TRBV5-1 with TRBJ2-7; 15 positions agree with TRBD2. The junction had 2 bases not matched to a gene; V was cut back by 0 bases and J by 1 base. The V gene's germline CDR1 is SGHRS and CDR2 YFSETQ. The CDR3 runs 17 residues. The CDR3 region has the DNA TGCGCCAGCAGCTTGGGGACTAGCGGGGGGGCATCCTACGAGCAGTACTTC. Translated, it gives CASSLGTSGGASYEQYF.

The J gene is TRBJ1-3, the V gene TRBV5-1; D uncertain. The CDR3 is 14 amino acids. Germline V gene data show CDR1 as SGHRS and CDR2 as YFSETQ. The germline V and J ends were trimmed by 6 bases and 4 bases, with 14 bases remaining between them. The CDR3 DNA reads TGCGCCAGCACCGACGGAGGATCGGGAAACACCATATATTTT. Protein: CASTDGGSGNTIYF.

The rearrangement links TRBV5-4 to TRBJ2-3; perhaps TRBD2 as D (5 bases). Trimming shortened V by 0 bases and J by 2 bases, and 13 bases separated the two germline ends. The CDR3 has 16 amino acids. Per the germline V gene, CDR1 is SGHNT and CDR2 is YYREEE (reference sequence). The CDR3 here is CASSLVGPRVTDTQYF. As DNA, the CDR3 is TGTGCCAGCAGCTTGGTTGGGCCGAGGGTCACAGATACGCAGTATTTT.

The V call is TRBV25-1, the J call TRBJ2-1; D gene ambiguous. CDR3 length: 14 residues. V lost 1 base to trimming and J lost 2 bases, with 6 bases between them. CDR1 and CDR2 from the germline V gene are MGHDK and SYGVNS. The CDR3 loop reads CASSESTAYNEQFF. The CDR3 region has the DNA TGTGCCAGCAGTGAATCTACAGCCTACAATGAGCAGTTCTTC.

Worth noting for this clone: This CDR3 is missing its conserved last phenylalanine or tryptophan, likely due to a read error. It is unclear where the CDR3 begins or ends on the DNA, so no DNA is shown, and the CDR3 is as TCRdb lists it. CDR3 residues: CASSARVGVPLL. The chain employs TRBV4-1 and TRBJ1-2. The CDR3 is 12 residues long, counting both termini. The germline V gene has CDR1 MGHRA and CDR2 YSYEKL.

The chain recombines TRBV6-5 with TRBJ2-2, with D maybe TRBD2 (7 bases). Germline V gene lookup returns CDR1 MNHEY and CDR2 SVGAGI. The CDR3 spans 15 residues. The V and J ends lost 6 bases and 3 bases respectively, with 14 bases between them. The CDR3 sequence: CASRKGGLDTGELFF. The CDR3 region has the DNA TGTGCCAGCAGGAAGGGGGGGCTGGACACCGGGGAGCTGTTTTTT.

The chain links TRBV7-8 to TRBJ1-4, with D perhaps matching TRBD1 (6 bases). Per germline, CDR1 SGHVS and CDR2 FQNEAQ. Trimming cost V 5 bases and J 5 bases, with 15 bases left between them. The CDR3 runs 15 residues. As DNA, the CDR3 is TGTGCCAGCAGCCCACTCGACAGGCCAAATGAAAAACTGTTTTTT. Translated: CASSPLDRPNEKLFF.

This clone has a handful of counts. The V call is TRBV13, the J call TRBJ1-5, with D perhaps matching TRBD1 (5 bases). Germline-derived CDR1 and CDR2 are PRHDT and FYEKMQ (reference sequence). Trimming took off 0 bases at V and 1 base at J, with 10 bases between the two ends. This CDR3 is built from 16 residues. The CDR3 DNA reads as TGTGCCAGCAGCTTAGGCGGGGGACGCAGCAATCAGCCCCAGCATTTT. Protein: CASSLGGGRSNQPQHF.

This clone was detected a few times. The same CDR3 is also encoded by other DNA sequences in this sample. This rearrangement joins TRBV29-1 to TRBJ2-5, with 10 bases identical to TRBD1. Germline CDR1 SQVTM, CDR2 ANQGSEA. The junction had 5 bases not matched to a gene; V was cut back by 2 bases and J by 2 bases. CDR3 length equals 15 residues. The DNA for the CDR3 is TGCAGCGTTGAACCCGACAGGGGGCGGCAAGAGACCCAGTACTTC. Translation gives CSVEPDRGRQETQYF.

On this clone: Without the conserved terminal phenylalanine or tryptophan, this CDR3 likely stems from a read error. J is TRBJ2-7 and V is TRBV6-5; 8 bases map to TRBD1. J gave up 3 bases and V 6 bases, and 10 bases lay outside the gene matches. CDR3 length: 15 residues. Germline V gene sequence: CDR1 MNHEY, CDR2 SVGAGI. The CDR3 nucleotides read TGTGCCAGCAGCCCCCGCGCAGGGGGCTACTACGAGCAGTACCTC. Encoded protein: CASSPRAGGYYEQYL.

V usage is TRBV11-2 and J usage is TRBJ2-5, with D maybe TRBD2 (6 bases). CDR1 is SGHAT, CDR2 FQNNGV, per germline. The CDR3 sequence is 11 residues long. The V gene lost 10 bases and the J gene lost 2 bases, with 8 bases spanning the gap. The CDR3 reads CATGTQETQYF. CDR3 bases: TGTGCCACCGGGACTCAAGAGACCCAGTACTTC. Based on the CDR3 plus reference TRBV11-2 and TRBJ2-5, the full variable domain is EAGVAQSPRYKIIEKRQSVAFWCNPISGHATLYWYQQILGQGPKLLIQFQNNGVVDDSQLPKDRFSAERLKGVDSTLKIQPAKLEDSAVYLCATGTQETQYFGPGTRLLVL.

CDR3: CASSPRWGGGYEQYF. CDR3 sequence (DNA): TGTGCCAGCAGCCCCAGGTGGGGGGGCGGTTACGAGCAGTACTTC. The rearrangement joins TRBV5-6 to TRBJ2-7; D may be TRBD2 (7 bases). In germline, CDR1 is SGHDT, CDR2 YYEEEE. The CDR3 has 15 amino acids. V lost 4 bases and J 4 bases, leaving 18 bases between the germline ends. Supplemented by reference TRBV5-6 and TRBJ2-7, the full variable domain reads DAGVTQSPTHLIKTRGQQVTLRCSPKSGHDTVSWYQQALGQGPQFIFQYYEEEERQRGNFPDRFSGHQFPNYSSELNVNALLLGDSALYLCASSPRWGGGYEQYFGPGTRLTVT.

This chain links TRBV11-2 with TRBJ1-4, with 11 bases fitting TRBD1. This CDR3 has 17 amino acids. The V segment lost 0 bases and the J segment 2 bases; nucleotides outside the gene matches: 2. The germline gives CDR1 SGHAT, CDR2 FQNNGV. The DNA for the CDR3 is TGTGCCAGCAGCTTAGACGGGACAGGGGGGACTAATGAAAAACTGTTTTTT. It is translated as CASSLDGTGGTNEKLFF.

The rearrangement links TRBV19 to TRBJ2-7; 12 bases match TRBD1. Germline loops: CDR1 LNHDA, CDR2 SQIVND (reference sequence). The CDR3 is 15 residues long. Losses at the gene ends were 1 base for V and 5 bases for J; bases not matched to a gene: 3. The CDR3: CASSIVGTGGDEQYF. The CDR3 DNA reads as TGTGCCAGTAGTATAGTGGGGACAGGGGGCGACGAGCAGTACTTC.

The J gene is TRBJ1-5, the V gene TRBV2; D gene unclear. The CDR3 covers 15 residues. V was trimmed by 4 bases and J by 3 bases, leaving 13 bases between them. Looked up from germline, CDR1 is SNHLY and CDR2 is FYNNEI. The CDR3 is CASSAPPNPNQPQHF. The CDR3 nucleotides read TGTGCCAGCAGTGCCCCCCCGAACCCCAATCAGCCCCAGCATTTT.

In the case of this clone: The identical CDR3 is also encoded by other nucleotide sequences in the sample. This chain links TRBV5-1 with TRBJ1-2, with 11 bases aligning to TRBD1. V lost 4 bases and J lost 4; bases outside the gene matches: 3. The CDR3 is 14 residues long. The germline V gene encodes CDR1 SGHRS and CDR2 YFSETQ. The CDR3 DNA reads TGCGCCAGCAGCCCCGGGACAGGGGGCTATGGCTACACCTTC. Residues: CASSPGTGGYGYTF.